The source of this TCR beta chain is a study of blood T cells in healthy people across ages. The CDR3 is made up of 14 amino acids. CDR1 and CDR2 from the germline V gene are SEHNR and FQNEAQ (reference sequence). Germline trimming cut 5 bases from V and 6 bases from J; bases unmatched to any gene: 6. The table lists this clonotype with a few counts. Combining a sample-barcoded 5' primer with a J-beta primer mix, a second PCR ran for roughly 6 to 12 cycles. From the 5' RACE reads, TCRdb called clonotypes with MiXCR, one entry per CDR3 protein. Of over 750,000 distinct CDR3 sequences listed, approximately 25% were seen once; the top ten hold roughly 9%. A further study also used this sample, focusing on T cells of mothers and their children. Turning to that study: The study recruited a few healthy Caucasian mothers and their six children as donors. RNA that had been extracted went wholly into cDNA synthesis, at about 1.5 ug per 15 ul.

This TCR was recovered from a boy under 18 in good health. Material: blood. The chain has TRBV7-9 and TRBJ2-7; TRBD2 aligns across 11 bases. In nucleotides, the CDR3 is TGTGCCAGCAGCACTAGCGGGAGTCAGCTCGAGCAGTACTTC. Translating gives CASSTSGSQLEQYF. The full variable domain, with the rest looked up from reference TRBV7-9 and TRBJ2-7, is DTGVSQNPRHKITKRGQNVTFRCDPISEHNRLYWYRQTLGQGPEFLTYFQNEAQLEKSRLLSDRFSAERPKGSFSTLEIQRTEQGDSAMYLCASSTSGSQLEQYFGPGTRLTVT.